This T cell receptor (beta chain) was found in a study of cytomegalovirus exposure and HLA in healthy donors. Across the study: Early released data comprised around 80 million unique TCRs from HLA-typed donors.

PCR amplification relied on 60 Vbeta primers (plus 13 Jbeta primers). Assay: immunoSEQ multiplex PCR; the TCRdb copy retains only in-frame clones and omits some. The repertoire includes more than 150,000 clones, 81% of them detected once, and around 4% sits in the top ten. Germline assignment: CDR1 SGHRS and CDR2 YFSETQ. Losses at the gene ends were 0 bases for V and 6 bases for J; bases not matched to a gene: 9. The CDR3 runs 16 residues. Sequencing was done on a sample of PBMCs. The sequence came from a man in his fifties or sixties in good health and CMV-seronegative. J is TRBJ1-2 and V is TRBV5-1, with TRBD1 identical over 9 bases. Here the CDR3 DNA reads TGCGCCAGCAGCTTGGTACAGGGGGCGAAAGGGCATGGCTACACCTTC. Amino acids: CASSLVQGAKGHGYTF.